The 18 T cell receptor beta chains below were found in one sample sequenced in a study of cytomegalovirus exposure and HLA in healthy donors. The study ran its PCR with 60 Vbeta and 13 Jbeta primers. Sequencing used immunoSEQ multiplex PCR; TCRdb keeps in-frame clones, though not all of them. Among around 110,000 clones listed, approximately 67% were seen once. The sample taken for sequencing was PBMCs. Receptors were obtained from a young man in good health and CMV-seronegative.

This chain links TRBV12-5 with TRBJ1-2, with D possibly TRBD1 on 5 matching bases. Germline CDR1 reads LGHNT; CDR2 reads FRNRAP. The CDR3 has 13 residues. Trimming stripped 0 bases from V and 7 bases from J, with 9 bases between. The CDR3: CASGLVGEGGYTF. As DNA, the CDR3 is TGTGCTAGTGGTTTGGTAGGGGAGGGTGGCTACACCTTC. The full variable domain, with the rest looked up from reference TRBV12-5 and TRBJ1-2, is DARVTQTPRHKVTEMGQEVTMRCQPILGHNTVFWYRQTMMQGLELLAYFRNRAPLDDSGMPKDRFSAEMPDATLATLKIQPSEPRDSAVYFCASGLVGEGGYTFGSGTRLTVV.

This clone was seen only once. The J gene is TRBJ2-1, the V gene TRBV15; D gene unclear. The CDR3 length is 14 residues. Germline V gene data show CDR1 as LNHNV and CDR2 as YYDKDF (reference sequence). V was trimmed by 1 base and J by 0 bases, leaving 4 bases between them. The CDR3 coding sequence is TGTGCCACCAGCAGAGGGAGCTCCTACAATGAGCAGTTCTTC. It yields the protein CATSRGSSYNEQFF.

Here the CDR3 DNA reads TGTGCCAGCAGCGTCTCCGAGAATGAAAAACTGTTTTTT. It encodes CASSVSENEKLFF. V gene TRBV9 combines with J gene TRBJ1-4; D gene ambiguous. There are 13 residues in the CDR3. The germline CDR1 and CDR2 sequences are SGDLS and YYNGEE. V lost 2 bases to trimming and J lost 5 bases, with 7 bases between them.

The chain links TRBV30 to TRBJ1-1; TRBD1 matches 8 bases. J gave up 7 bases and V 2 bases, and 3 bases lay outside the gene matches. Germline CDR1 GTSNPN, CDR2 SVGIG (reference sequence). This CDR3 has 12 amino acids. The CDR3 protein is CAWSSGTGEAFF. The CDR3 coding sequence is TGTGCCTGGAGTTCTGGGACAGGTGAAGCTTTCTTT.

The J gene is TRBJ1-1, the V gene TRBV30; possible D gene TRBD1, 6 bases. This CDR3 comprises 14 residues. Germline CDR1 reads GTSNPN; CDR2 reads SVGIG (reference sequence). Trimming took off 3 bases at V and 5 bases at J, with 16 bases between the two ends. CDR3 nucleotide sequence: TGTGCCTGGAGCCGTGGGGGAGGGGGGACTGAAGCTTTCTTT. Amino acids: CAWSRGGGGTEAFF.

The V and J genes are TRBV28 and TRBJ1-2; tentative D call: TRBD1 (6 bases). V lost 3 bases and J lost 0, with 17 bases in between. The CDR3 sequence is 17 residues long. Germline assignment: CDR1 MDHEN and CDR2 SYDVKM. The CDR3 nucleotides are TGTGCCAGCAGTTTGGGTGACAGGCGTTTAGCTAACTATGGCTACACCTTC. This gives the protein CASSLGDRRLANYGYTF.

J is TRBJ2-1 and V is TRBV19; 13 bases are shared with TRBD2. Germline CDR1 LNHDA, CDR2 SQIVND (reference sequence). V shed 9 bases, J shed 4 bases, and the junction held 6 bases outside the gene matches. The CDR3 runs to 15 residues. CDR3 nucleotides: TGTGCCAGCACCGGGACTAGCGGGATTTACAATGAGCAGTTCTTC. This gives the protein CASTGTSGIYNEQFF. Filled out from reference TRBV19 and TRBJ2-1, the complete variable domain reads DGGITQSPKYLFRKEGQNVTLSCEQNLNHDAMYWYRQDPGQGLRLIYYSQIVNDFQKGDIAEGYSVSREKKESFPLTVTSAQKNPTAFYLCASTGTSGIYNEQFFGPGTRLTVL.

The chain has TRBV28 and TRBJ2-1; no clear D gene. V was clipped by 1 base and J by 5 bases, with 6 bases between them. CDR1 is MDHEN and CDR2 is SYDVKM in the germline V gene. The length of the CDR3 is 13 residues. CDR3 DNA: TGTGCCAGCAGTTTATTTCAAAACAATGAGCAGTTCTTC. Protein product: CASSLFQNNEQFF.

This clone has only one observation. The chain uses TRBV5-1 and TRBJ2-5; TRBD2 matches 8 bases. The CDR3 runs 15 residues. The V gene end was trimmed by 1 base and the J gene end by 2 bases; junction bases not matched to a gene: 4. The germline CDR1 and CDR2 sequences are SGHRS and YFSETQ. Here the CDR3 DNA reads TGCGCCAGCAGCTTGAGCGGGAGATGGCAAGAGACCCAGTACTTC. It is translated as CASSLSGRWQETQYF.

V gene TRBV5-1 combines with J gene TRBJ2-5, with TRBD1 identical over 11 bases. The J call is uncertain, as TRBJ2-7 better fits the DNA end. Germline V gene sequence: CDR1 SGHRS, CDR2 YFSETQ. There are 14 residues in the CDR3. The CDR3 coding sequence is TGCGCCAGCAGCCGCTTGGGGACAGGGGGCGAGCAGTACTTC. Amino acids: CASSRLGTGGEQYF.

This chain uses TRBV5-4 with TRBJ2-3; TRBD2 matches at 11 bases. CDR1 is SGHNT and CDR2 is YYREEE in the germline V gene (reference sequence). Germline trimming cut 4 bases from V and 1 base from J; bases unmatched to any gene: 8. The CDR3 is 17 amino acids. CDR3 residues: CASSRVTSGVRTDTQYF. In DNA form, the CDR3 reads TGTGCCAGCAGCCGAGTGACTAGCGGGGTGCGCACAGATACGCAGTATTTT.

The chain combines TRBV11-2 with TRBJ2-3; D uncertain. Germline V lookup: CDR1 SGHAT, CDR2 FQNNGV. The CDR3 is 12 amino acids. The germline V and J ends were trimmed by 5 bases and 2 bases, with 5 bases remaining between them. In DNA form, the CDR3 reads TGTGCCAGCAGCCCATTCACAGATACGCAGTATTTT. It codes for CASSPFTDTQYF.

This chain joins TRBV11-3 and TRBJ2-1, with 9 bases matching TRBD2. The J segment lost 9 bases and the V segment lost 4 bases, leaving 7 bases of the junction unmatched. The CDR3 sequence is 14 residues long. The V gene's germline CDR1 is SGHNT and CDR2 YENEEA. This CDR3 is CASSWGGGAGEQFF. Written as DNA, the CDR3 is TGTGCCAGCAGCTGGGGCGGGGGGGCCGGTGAGCAGTTCTTC.

This sequence joins TRBV6-1 and TRBJ1-5; 7 nucleotides align to TRBD1. Germline CDR1 is MNHNS and CDR2 is SASEGT. V was clipped by 2 bases and J by 8 bases; unmatched bases: 9. The CDR3 length is 15 residues. CDR3: CASSEIQGGPKPQHF. The CDR3 DNA is TGTGCCAGCAGTGAAATCCAAGGGGGCCCAAAGCCCCAGCATTTT.

Details on this clone: The junction differs from germline at one of its ends, possibly a read error. Other DNA sequences of this sample code for an identical CDR3. The chain recombines TRBV4-3 with TRBJ2-7; the D gene is possibly TRBD2 (6 bases). CDR3 length equals 14 residues. Germline CDR1 LGHNA, CDR2 YSLEER. CDR3 nucleotide sequence: TGCGCCAGTAGCCAAGATGGACTATCTTACGAGCAGTACTTC. Its protein product is CASSQDGLSYEQYF.

The rearrangement joins TRBV7-9 to TRBJ1-2; TRBD1 might be the D (6 bases). Germline lookup yields CDR1 SEHNR and CDR2 FQNEAQ (reference sequence). V was cut by 4 bases and J by 0 bases, with 15 bases left in between. CDR3 size: 16 residues. As DNA, the CDR3 is TGTGCCAGCAGCTCGAGGGGGACGGGGACTAACTATGGCTACACCTTC. Amino acids: CASSSRGTGTNYGYTF.

The chain recombines TRBV5-4 with TRBJ2-1; 10 nucleotides line up with TRBD1. Germline V gene sequence: CDR1 SGHNT, CDR2 YYREEE (reference sequence). CDR3 length: 13 amino acids. The trim removed 3 bases at V and 6 bases at J, leaving 0 bases unmatched. CDR3: CASSWTGGNEQFF. Written as DNA, the CDR3 is TGTGCCAGCAGCTGGACAGGGGGCAATGAGCAGTTCTTC.

The chain combines TRBV9 with TRBJ2-3; TRBD2 aligns across 8 bases. Per the germline V gene, CDR1 is SGDLS and CDR2 is YYNGEE. With 0 bases clipped from V and 7 bases from J, the junction kept 4 bases outside the gene matches. The CDR3 totals 14 residues. The CDR3 coding sequence is TGTGCCAGCAGCGTAGCGGGAGGGGGGTATACGCAGTATTTT. Translation: CASSVAGGGYTQYF.